These 16 T cell receptor beta chains share one sample of origin, sequenced in a study of cytomegalovirus exposure and HLA in healthy donors. A multiplex PCR was run with 60 Vbeta primers and 13 Jbeta primers. Assay: immunoSEQ multiplex PCR; the TCRdb copy retains only in-frame clones and omits some. Of around 120,000 clones listed, about four fifths were seen once; the top ten hold around 8%. Sequences were obtained from PBMCs. Receptors originate from a female donor in good health and CMV-seropositive.

This chain links TRBV2 with TRBJ1-1, with no clear D. The ends were cut back, 4 bases at V and 3 bases at J, with 9 bases in the middle. The germline V gene has CDR1 SNHLY and CDR2 FYNNEI. CDR3 size: 13 residues. DNA for the CDR3: TGTGCCAGCAGTGTGACTAGGGACACTGAAGCTTTCTTT. Its translation is CASSVTRDTEAFF.

The chain couples TRBV18 to TRBJ2-5; 9 nucleotides align to TRBD1. J lost 2 bases, V lost 6 bases, and 7 bases had no gene match. Germline assignment: CDR1 KGHSH and CDR2 LQKENI. The CDR3 runs to 15 residues. CDR3 coding DNA: TGTGCCAGCTCCCTAGGGACAGGGTCGCAAGAGACCCAGTACTTC. Translated: CASSLGTGSQETQYF. The full variable domain, rest sourced from reference TRBV18 and TRBJ2-5, is NAGVMQNPRHLVRRRGQEARLRCSPMKGHSHVYWYRQLPEEGLKFMVYLQKENIIDESGMPKERFSAEFPKEGPSILRIQQVVRGDSAAYFCASSLGTGSQETQYFGPGTRLLVL.

CDR3 in amino acids: CASSQGLAGTNQGETQYF. The CDR3 DNA sequence: TGTGCCAGCAGCCAAGGGTTAGCGGGGACTAATCAGGGGGAGACCCAGTACTTC. This rearrangement joins TRBV4-2 to TRBJ2-5, with 8 positions matching TRBD2. V shed 1 base, J shed 5 bases, and the junction held 15 bases outside the gene matches. The germline V gene has CDR1 LGHNA and CDR2 YNFKEQ. CDR3 length equals 18 residues.

V and J are TRBV7-9 and TRBJ1-1, with a weak D call TRBD1 (5 bases). Between the trimmed V and J ends, which lost 3 bases and 4 bases, there was a span of 12 bases. This CDR3 has 14 amino acids. From germline, CDR1 is SEHNR and CDR2 FQNEAQ (reference sequence). CDR3 amino acids: CASSFRGGGTEAFF. CDR3 bases: TGTGCCAGCAGCTTCCGGGGGGGAGGCACTGAAGCTTTCTTT.

The gene calls are TRBV2 and TRBJ2-1; 9 positions match TRBD2. CDR3 length: 14 amino acids. The germline gives CDR1 SNHLY, CDR2 FYNNEI. J gave up 10 bases and V 4 bases, and 8 bases lay outside the gene matches. CDR3 sequence reads: CASSASGAVMEQFF. The DNA for the CDR3 is TGTGCCAGCAGTGCTAGCGGGGCAGTCATGGAGCAGTTCTTC.

The genes are TRBV5-1 and TRBJ2-3; TRBD1 matches at 9 bases. The V gene end was trimmed by 3 bases and the J gene end by 1 base; junction bases not matched to a gene: 6. Germline CDR1 SGHRS, CDR2 YFSETQ. The CDR3 runs to 16 residues. CDR3 in amino acids: CASSSRQGVGTDTQYF. The DNA for the CDR3 is TGCGCCAGCAGCTCCCGACAGGGGGTCGGCACAGATACGCAGTATTTT.

This clone came up a few times. The chain carries TRBV28 and TRBJ1-1; D remains ambiguous. This CDR3 is 13 amino acids long. Deletions cut 6 bases from V and 1 base from J, with 9 bases between. Looked up from germline, CDR1 is MDHEN and CDR2 is SYDVKM. The CDR3 loop is CASSPSQNTEAFF. DNA of the CDR3: TGTGCCAGCAGCCCATCACAGAACACTGAAGCTTTCTTT.

The chain links TRBV29-1 to TRBJ1-1; D remains ambiguous. The germline V gene has CDR1 SQVTM and CDR2 ANQGSEA. V was cut by 4 bases and J by 1 base, with 10 bases left in between. The CDR3 consists of 13 residues. CDR3 nucleotides: TGCAGCGTTGCCAGGAACGAGAACACTGAAGCTTTCTTT. The encoded protein is CSVARNENTEAFF.

The chain joins TRBV25-1 to TRBJ1-1; possibly TRBD1 for D (5 bases). V gave up 0 bases and J gave up 8 bases, with 16 bases separating them. CDR3 length: 15 amino acids. Germline V gene lookup returns CDR1 MGHDK and CDR2 SYGVNS. In DNA form, the CDR3 reads TGTGCCAGCAGTGAATATGGGGCAGGGAAAGCCGAAGCTTTCTTT. It encodes CASSEYGAGKAEAFF.

The chain combines TRBV30 with TRBJ1-5; tentative D call: TRBD1 (5 bases). Germline V gene lookup returns CDR1 GTSNPN and CDR2 SVGIG (reference sequence). Trimming left V 4 bases short and J 12 bases short, with 7 bases between. This CDR3 comprises 9 residues. The CDR3 nucleotides are TGTGCCTGGACTGGACACCAGCATTTT. It codes for CAWTGHQHF.

The chain joins TRBV7-9 to TRBJ1-2; TRBD1 aligns across 9 bases. V shed 2 bases, J shed 7 bases, and the junction held 5 bases outside the gene matches. This CDR3 contains 14 residues. From germline, CDR1 is SEHNR and CDR2 FQNEAQ (reference sequence). CDR3 in amino acids: CASSLIGTGSGYTF. DNA of the CDR3: TGTGCCAGCAGCTTAATCGGGACAGGGTCTGGCTACACCTTC.

The chain uses TRBV6-5 and TRBJ1-1; no definite D call. From germline, CDR1 is MNHEY and CDR2 SVGAGI. V was trimmed by 6 bases and J by 3 bases, leaving 14 bases between them. The CDR3 contains 14 residues. The DNA for the CDR3 is TGTGCCAGCAGCCGAACTCAAGAGTACACTGAAGCTTTCTTT. Protein sequence: CASSRTQEYTEAFF.

The rearrangement joins TRBV30 to TRBJ1-5; 8 bases are a match to TRBD1. Germline V lookup: CDR1 GTSNPN, CDR2 SVGIG (reference sequence). This CDR3 spans 16 amino acids. Trimming removed 7 bases from V and 5 bases from J; junction bases left unmatched: 16. The CDR3 nucleotides read TGTGCCTTTACATGGGGTGGACAGGGTGGAGATCAGCCCCAGCATTTT. It translates to CAFTWGGQGGDQPQHF.

The rearrangement links TRBV18 to TRBJ1-1; a weak D match, TRBD1 (6 bases). Trimming shortened V by 3 bases and J by 1 base, and 12 bases separated the two germline ends. The CDR3 is 15 amino acids. The germline V gene has CDR1 KGHSH and CDR2 LQKENI. The CDR3 nucleotides read TGTGCCAGCTCACCCGGACGGGACAAGAACACTGAAGCTTTCTTT. It codes for CASSPGRDKNTEAFF.

V usage is TRBV6-1 and J usage is TRBJ2-1; TRBD2 matches at 8 bases. Germline CDR1 is MNHNS and CDR2 is SASEGT. The CDR3 is 15 amino acids. V was pared by 10 bases and J by 4 bases, with 12 bases of the junction left unmatched. The CDR3 here is CATLSGGAGYNEQFF. Here the CDR3 DNA reads TGTGCCACCCTTTCCGGGGGGGCCGGGTACAATGAGCAGTTCTTC.

The chain uses TRBV7-3 and TRBJ2-2; 10 nucleotides align to TRBD1. Germline V gene data show CDR1 as SGHTA and CDR2 as FQGTGA. The CDR3 has 13 residues. Germline trimming cut 1 base from V and 15 bases from J; bases unmatched to any gene: 5. The CDR3 loop is CASSLKGTGVLFF. CDR3 coding DNA: TGTGCCAGCAGCTTAAAAGGGACAGGGGTATTGTTTTTT.